The T cell receptor beta chain under discussion was sequenced for a study of CD8 T cells in ankylosing spondylitis. Study observations and caveats: A TCR beta motif of eight highly homologous variants appeared characteristic of ankylosing spondylitis blood. Reports say disease-linked clones showed up significantly more in matched ankylosing spondylitis synovial fluid. Disease-associated clonotypes exhibited CD8+ identity and were relatively infrequent in peripheral blood.

Germline trimming cut 6 bases from V and 2 bases from J; bases unmatched to any gene: 7. Germline loops: CDR1 DFQATT, CDR2 SNEGSKA (reference sequence). There are 13 residues in the CDR3. This clonotype occurred many times. The antigen is undetermined. Generation of TCR beta libraries employed quantitative 5'-RACE incorporating molecular barcodes. TCRdb independently ran MiXCR on the 5' RACE reads; one entry per CDR3 protein. The sample includes hundreds of thousands of distinct CDR3 sequences, over 9.5% of them seen just once. The rearrangement joins TRBV20-1 to TRBJ2-7, with 7 nucleotides matching TRBD2. Sequencing used blood, either unsorted or a sorted T cell fraction (not recorded which). The clonotype originates from a male donor with ankylosing spondylitis. In nucleotides, the CDR3 is TGCAGTGCCGAGGGGCTAGCGGCCTACGAGCAGTACTTC. Amino acids: CSAEGLAAYEQYF.